The T cell receptor beta chain under discussion was sequenced for a study of naive and memory T cell subsets. Germline values: CDR1 ENHRY, CDR2 SYGVKD. This CDR3 comprises 14 residues. The V and J ends lost 6 bases and 1 base respectively, with 12 bases between them. An equimolar mix of two oligonucleotides served as the beta constant-region primer for TRBC1 and TRBC2. The ligated cDNA underwent four PCR rounds using SP2 and nested alpha and beta constant-region primers. TCRdb re-derived calls from the UMI-ligation and nested PCR reads in MiXCR, one entry per CDR3 protein. Of 20,000 to 25,000 distinct CDR3 sequences in the sample, roughly 9.6% were seen once. This clonotype was counted between two and nine times.

Source material: central memory CD8+ T cells from blood. The chain links TRBV10-3 to TRBJ1-1; D remains ambiguous. This clonotype was obtained from a human donor in good health. The CDR3: CAISAGGPNTEAFF. The DNA for the CDR3 is TGTGCCATCAGCGCCGGTGGCCCGAACACTGAAGCTTTCTTT.